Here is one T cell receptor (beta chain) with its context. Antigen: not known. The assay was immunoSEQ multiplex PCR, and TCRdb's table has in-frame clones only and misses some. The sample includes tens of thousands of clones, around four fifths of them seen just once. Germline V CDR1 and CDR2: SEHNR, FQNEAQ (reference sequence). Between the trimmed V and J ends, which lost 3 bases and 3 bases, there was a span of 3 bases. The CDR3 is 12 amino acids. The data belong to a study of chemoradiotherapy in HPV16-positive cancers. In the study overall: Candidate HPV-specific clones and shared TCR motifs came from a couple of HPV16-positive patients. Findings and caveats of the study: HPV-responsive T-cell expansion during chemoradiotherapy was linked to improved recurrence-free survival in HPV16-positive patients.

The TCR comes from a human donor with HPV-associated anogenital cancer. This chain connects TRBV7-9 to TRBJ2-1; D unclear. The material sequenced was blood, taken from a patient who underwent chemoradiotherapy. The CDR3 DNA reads TGTGCCAGCAGCTTGGGCTACAATGAGCAGTTCTTC. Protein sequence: CASSLGYNEQFF. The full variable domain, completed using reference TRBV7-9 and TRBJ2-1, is DTGVSQNPRHKITKRGQNVTFRCDPISEHNRLYWYRQTLGQGPEFLTYFQNEAQLEKSRLLSDRFSAERPKGSFSTLEIQRTEQGDSAMYLCASSLGYNEQFFGPGTRLTVL.